The rows below give T cell receptor beta chains drawn from one sample of a study of shared clonotypes between healthy human individuals. Assay used: immunoSEQ multiplex PCR; TCRdb lists only in-frame clones, some missing. The table shows about 490,000 clones, with 60% to 80% occurring only once. Sequencing was performed on PBMCs. The receptor set was obtained from a woman in her 40s in good health. Some clones in this sample may be carry-over from other donors' samples. Both conserved end residues are part of each CDR3. The D gene is left open where the match is weak. Clone size, where shown, is once, few, many, or a class for clones that have expanded.

CDR3 protein	CDR3 DNA	clone size	D gene	V gene	J gene
CASTPRPLFAVHF	TGTGCCAGCACCCCGAGGCCCCTTTTCGCAGTGCACTTC	-	-	TRBV2	TRBJ2-7
CASSFTGTFSYEQYF	TGTGCCAGCAGCTTCACCGGGACTTTCTCCTACGAGCAGTACTTC	once	-	TRBV7-2	TRBJ2-7
CASSASGRRADTQYF	TGTGCCAGCAGCGCTAGCGGAAGAAGGGCAGATACGCAGTATTTT	-	TRBD2	TRBV9	TRBJ2-3
CASSLQGDPSGANVLTF	TGTGCCAGCAGCTTACAGGGCGACCCCTCTGGGGCCAACGTCCTGACTTTC	-	-	TRBV7-2	TRBJ2-6
CASSVMSSTGELFF	TGTGCCAGCAGTGTTATGTCGTCGACCGGGGAGCTGTTTTTT	few	-	TRBV2	TRBJ2-2
CASSRTGTSGAGELFF	TGTGCCAGCAGCCGGACCGGGACCTCTGGTGCCGGGGAGCTGTTTTTT	-	-	TRBV11-2	TRBJ2-2
CASSNRTSGRYNEQFF	TGTGCCAGCAGCAACCGGACTAGCGGGAGGTACAATGAGCAGTTCTTC	-	TRBD2	TRBV7-2	TRBJ2-1
CASSPSKGAYYNEQFF	TGTGCCAGCAGTCCCTCCAAGGGCGCCTATTACAATGAGCAGTTCTTC	-	-	TRBV28	TRBJ2-1
CASSSGTYEQYF	TGTGCCAGCAGCTCAGGAACCTACGAGCAGTACTTC	-	-	TRBV7-9	TRBJ2-7
CASSQLQGNTIYF	TGCGCCAGCAGCCAATTACAGGGAAACACCATATATTTT	-	-	TRBV4-3	TRBJ1-3
CASSFLVTGELFF	TGTGCCAGCAGTTTTTTGGTTACCGGGGAGCTGTTTTTT	-	-	TRBV28	TRBJ2-2
CAIGQPSGTSYEQYF	TGTGCCATTGGCCAGCCTAGCGGGACTTCCTACGAGCAGTACTTC	-	TRBD2	TRBV10-3	TRBJ2-7
CASSRRLAGEGMGTGELFF	TGCGCCAGCAGCCGCAGACTAGCGGGAGAAGGTATGGGCACCGGGGAGCTGTTTTTT	-	TRBD2	TRBV4-3	TRBJ2-2
CSVEKGGGEETQYF	TGCAGCGTTGAGAAAGGTGGCGGAGAAGAGACCCAGTACTTC	once	-	TRBV29-1	TRBJ2-5
CASSQFRLDTEAFF	TGTGCCAGCAGCCAGTTCAGGTTAGACACTGAAGCTTTCTTT	-	-	TRBV16	TRBJ1-1
CASTRGGDGYTF	TGTGCCAGCACCCGCGGCGGAGATGGCTACACCTTC	-	-	TRBV9	TRBJ1-2
CASSVTKRGVTYNEQFF	TGTGCCAGCAGTGTGACCAAACGAGGGGTTACCTACAATGAGCAGTTCTTC	-	-	TRBV2	TRBJ2-1
CASSGWAQGARDEKLFF	-	-	-	TRBV21-1	TRBJ1-4
CASSVARGQGLAFMDEQFF	TGTGCCAGCAGCGTAGCTAGAGGACAGGGACTAGCGTTTATGGATGAGCAGTTCTTC	-	TRBD2	TRBV9	TRBJ2-1
CSVERVGGYGYTF	TGCAGCGTTGAAAGGGTCGGGGGCTATGGCTACACCTTC	few	-	TRBV29-1	TRBJ1-2
CASSPAGTSSYEQYF	TGTGCCAGCAGTCCGGCGGGGACTTCTTCCTACGAGCAGTACTTC	-	-	TRBV28	TRBJ2-7
CASSTGTASTYEQYF	TGTGCCAGCTCAACCGGGACAGCCAGCACCTACGAGCAGTACTTC	many	TRBD1	TRBV18	TRBJ2-7
CASNGDNSYEQYF	TGTGCCAGCAATGGGGACAACTCCTACGAGCAGTACTTC	-	-	TRBV2	TRBJ2-7
CASSPGRDIGAWTQYF	TGTGCCAGCAGCCCAGGGCGGGACATCGGTGCGTGGACCCAGTACTTC	-	-	TRBV11-2	TRBJ2-5
CASSTDRGGTQYF	TGTGCCAGTAGTACGGACAGGGGGGGGACCCAGTACTTC	-	TRBD1	TRBV19	TRBJ2-5
CASSYSRGSNTGELFF	TGTGCCAGCAGTTACTCCCGCGGATCGAACACCGGGGAGCTGTTTTTT	few	-	TRBV6-5	TRBJ2-2
CASSPGQDNEKLFF	TGTGCCAGCTCACCTGGACAGGATAATGAAAAACTGTTTTTT	-	TRBD1	TRBV18	TRBJ1-4
CASSTAIRSGELFF	TGTGCCAGCAGCACCGCCATACGTTCCGGGGAGCTGTTTTTT	-	-	TRBV5-6	TRBJ2-2
CASSSYMVGRQDDITYEQYF	TGTGCCAGCAGTTCTTATATGGTCGGGAGACAGGACGACATTACCTACGAGCAGTACTTC	-	-	TRBV28	TRBJ2-7
CASSPVGRAGYGYTF	TGTGCCAGCAGTCCTGTAGGCAGGGCAGGGTATGGCTACACCTTC	-	-	TRBV28	TRBJ1-2
CASAGQLEAFF	TGTGCCAGCGCAGGACAGCTTGAAGCTTTCTTT	-	-	TRBV21-1	TRBJ1-1
CAIMGPTYGYTF	TGTGCCATTATGGGACCGACTTATGGCTACACCTTC	-	-	TRBV19	TRBJ1-2
CASSPSGADLGDTQYF	TGTGCCAGCAGCCCCTCGGGAGCGGACCTCGGAGATACGCAGTATTTT	once	-	TRBV9	TRBJ2-3
CASSFSLSTDTQYF	TGTGCCAGCAGTTTCTCGCTTAGCACAGATACGCAGTATTTT	-	-	TRBV27	TRBJ2-3
CASSSRETQYF	TGTGCCAGCAGTTCGAGAGAGACCCAGTACTTC	-	-	TRBV6-6	TRBJ2-5
CASSPPGGGEKLFF	TGTGCCAGCAGTCCCCCTGGTGGTGGTGAAAAACTGTTTTTT	-	-	TRBV28	TRBJ1-4
CAISGRSPRQGAKNEQFF	TGTGCCATCAGTGGTAGAAGTCCACGACAGGGGGCAAAAAATGAGCAGTTCTTC	-	TRBD1	TRBV10-3	TRBJ2-1
CASSLAGETYEQYF	TGTGCCAGCAGCTTAGCGGGGGAGACCTACGAGCAGTACTTC	-	-	TRBV7-9	TRBJ2-7
CASSYRGYEQYF	TGTGCCAGCAGTTACCGCGGCTACGAGCAGTACTTC	few	-	TRBV6-5	TRBJ2-7
CANSSDRSFVQPQHF	TGTGCCAACAGCTCGGACAGGAGTTTTGTTCAGCCCCAGCATTTT	-	TRBD1	TRBV7-9	TRBJ1-5
CASRPSFIRYEQYF	TGTGCCAGCCGTCCCAGCTTCATTCGCTACGAGCAGTACTTC	once	-	TRBV27	TRBJ2-7
CASSKSTGYGNQPQHF	TGTGCCAGCAGTAAATCGACAGGGTACGGCAATCAGCCCCAGCATTTT	-	TRBD1	TRBV27	TRBJ1-5
CASSPSLGELFF	TGTGCCAGCAGCCCTAGCTTGGGGGAGCTGTTTTTT	-	-	TRBV11-2	TRBJ2-2
CAWSLVRARTEAFF	TGTGCCTGGAGTCTCGTCAGGGCGCGGACTGAAGCTTTCTTT	few	-	TRBV30	TRBJ1-1
CANSDRGDEQYF	TGTGCCAACTCGGACAGGGGCGACGAGCAGTACTTC	-	TRBD1	TRBV7-9	TRBJ2-7
CASSIGAGGINEQFF	TGTGCCAGCAGCATCGGGGCGGGAGGAATCAATGAGCAGTTCTTC	-	TRBD2	TRBV7-7	TRBJ2-1
CASSEGQGARETQYF	TGTGCCAGCAGTGAAGGACAGGGGGCAAGAGAGACCCAGTACTTC	-	TRBD1	TRBV28	TRBJ2-5
CASSINAGEGTGELFF	TGTGCCAGCAGCATAAACGCGGGAGAGGGCACCGGGGAGCTGTTTTTT	-	TRBD2	TRBV7-2	TRBJ2-2
CSVRTGSGELFF	TGCAGCGTCAGGACAGGGTCCGGGGAGCTGTTTTTT	-	TRBD1	TRBV29-1	TRBJ2-2
CASSDGSWDEAFF	TGTGCCAGCAGCGATGGGTCTTGGGATGAAGCTTTCTTT	-	-	TRBV6-1	TRBJ1-1